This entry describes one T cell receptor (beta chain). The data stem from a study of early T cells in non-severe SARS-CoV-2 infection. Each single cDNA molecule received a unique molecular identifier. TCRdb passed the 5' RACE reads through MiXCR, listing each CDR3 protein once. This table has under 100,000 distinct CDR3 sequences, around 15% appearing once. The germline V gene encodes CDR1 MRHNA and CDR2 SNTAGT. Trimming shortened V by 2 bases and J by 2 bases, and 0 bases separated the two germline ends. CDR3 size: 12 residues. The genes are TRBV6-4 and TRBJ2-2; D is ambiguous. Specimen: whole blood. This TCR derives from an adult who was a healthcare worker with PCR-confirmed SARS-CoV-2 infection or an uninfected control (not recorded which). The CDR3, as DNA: TGTGCCAGCAGTGACAACACCGGGGAGCTGTTTTTT. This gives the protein CASSDNTGELFF.